Here is one T cell receptor (beta chain) with its context. Preparation of the TCRbeta library involved a method that used unique molecular identifiers. From the PCR reads, TCRdb called clonotypes with MiXCR, one entry per CDR3 protein. The table includes about 500,000 distinct CDR3 sequences, about 31% detected once. Germline V lookup: CDR1 SGHTA, CDR2 FQGNSA. CDR3 length: 15 amino acids. V lost 3 bases to trimming and J lost 9 bases, with 15 bases between them. This entry comes from a study of T-cell reconstitution after alpha-beta-depleted transplantation in children. Sequenced here: PBMCs from the stem cell graft donor, sampled from the stem cell graft. The sequence came from a human donor who donated a stem cell graft to a child with aplastic anemia. V and J are TRBV7-2 and TRBJ1-6; D is unresolved. The CDR3 sequence: CASSFGVGVRSPLHF. The CDR3 DNA reads TGTGCCAGCAGCTTCGGTGTCGGGGTACGTTCACCCCTCCACTTT.